Listed below are T cell receptor beta chains from one sample, sequenced in a study of human T cells and chemical hapten exposure. TCRdb processed the RACE reads anew with MiXCR; each CDR3 protein has one entry. The sample yields some 74,000 distinct CDR3 sequences, around 15% seen once. The sequenced sample was whole blood, obtained in connection with sensitization to the hapten diphenylcyclopropenone (DPC). Receptors originate from a woman between 45 and 60 years old with alopecia areata. Some clones in this sample may be carry-over from other donors' samples. CDR3s include the opening cysteine and the closing phenylalanine or tryptophan. The order of the fields is CDR3 protein, CDR3 DNA, J gene, CDR3 length, clone size, D gene, V gene. The D gene is left open where the match is weak. Expanded clones get a size class; other rows say once, few or many, or leave the size out.

CDR3aa: CASSHSRDRGLGYTF
CDR3nt: TGCGCCAGCAGCCATTCCCGGGACAGGGGTCTAGGCTACACCTTC
j_gene: TRBJ1-2
len: 15
abundance: many
d_gene: TRBD1
v_gene: TRBV5-1

CDR3aa: CASEGRPSYNEQFF
CDR3nt: TGTGCCAGCGAGGGGCGGCCCTCCTACAATGAGCAGTTCTTC
j_gene: TRBJ2-1
len: 14
abundance: few
d_gene: NA
v_gene: TRBV19

CDR3aa: CASSYGLAGVLETQYF
CDR3nt: TGTGCCAGCAGTTACGGGCTAGCGGGAGTTCTAGAGACCCAGTACTTC
j_gene: TRBJ2-5
len: 16
abundance: NA
d_gene: TRBD2
v_gene: TRBV6-2/TRBV6-3

CDR3aa: CASRREATEAFF
CDR3nt: TGTGCCAGCAGAAGAGAAGCGACTGAAGCTTTCTTT
j_gene: TRBJ1-1
len: 12
abundance: once
d_gene: NA
v_gene: TRBV2

CDR3aa: CASSPTLNTEAFF
CDR3nt: TGTGCCAGCTCACCTACACTGAACACTGAAGCTTTCTTT
j_gene: TRBJ1-1
len: 13
abundance: NA
d_gene: NA
v_gene: TRBV18

CDR3aa: CASSVDGDLYTGHMSDNNEQFF
CDR3nt: TGTGCCAGCAGCGTAGACGGTGACTTGTACACGGGACACATGTCGGACAACAATGAGCAGTTCTTC
j_gene: TRBJ2-1
len: 22
abundance: NA
d_gene: NA
v_gene: TRBV9

CDR3aa: CASSPKREGHNEQFF
CDR3nt: TGCGCCAGCAGCCCTAAGCGGGAGGGCCACAATGAGCAGTTCTTC
j_gene: TRBJ2-1
len: 15
abundance: few
d_gene: TRBD2
v_gene: TRBV5-1

CDR3aa: CSAGLAGGSSYNEQFF
CDR3nt: TGCAGTGCCGGACTAGCGGGAGGGAGCTCCTACAATGAGCAGTTCTTC
j_gene: TRBJ2-1
len: 16
abundance: many
d_gene: TRBD2
v_gene: TRBV20-1

CDR3aa: CASSRRLGRRGLSYNEQFF
CDR3nt: TGCGCCAGCAGCCGGAGGTTGGGTCGTCGGGGGCTTTCCTACAATGAGCAGTTCTTC
j_gene: TRBJ2-1
len: 19
abundance: few
d_gene: NA
v_gene: TRBV4-3

CDR3aa: CASSGAPGSYEQYF
CDR3nt: TGTGCCAGCAGCGGTGCACCAGGCTCCTACGAGCAGTACTTC
j_gene: TRBJ2-7
len: 14
abundance: NA
d_gene: NA
v_gene: TRBV5-8

CDR3aa: CASSRRTANYGYTF
CDR3nt: TGTGCCAGCAGTCGTCGGACGGCTAACTATGGCTACACCTTC
j_gene: TRBJ1-2
len: 14
abundance: few
d_gene: NA
v_gene: TRBV3-1

CDR3aa: CASSQGGSDTEAFF
CDR3nt: TGTGCCAGCAGCCAAGGGGGATCGGACACTGAAGCTTTCTTT
j_gene: TRBJ1-1
len: 14
abundance: once
d_gene: NA
v_gene: TRBV3-1

CDR3aa: CASRGQGALRYEQYF
CDR3nt: TGTGCCAGCAGGGGGCAGGGGGCCCTCCGCTACGAGCAGTACTTC
j_gene: TRBJ2-7
len: 15
abundance: NA
d_gene: TRBD1
v_gene: TRBV28

CDR3aa: CASSFAGYQETQYF
CDR3nt: TGTGCCAGCAGCTTCGCGGGATACCAAGAGACCCAGTACTTC
j_gene: TRBJ2-5
len: 14
abundance: few
d_gene: NA
v_gene: TRBV7-2

CDR3aa: CASTSEDFSDEQFF
CDR3nt: TGTGCCAGCACTTCCGAGGATTTCAGCGATGAGCAGTTCTTC
j_gene: TRBJ2-1
len: 14
abundance: NA
d_gene: NA
v_gene: TRBV5-4

CDR3aa: CASSKGSGRAYEQYF
CDR3nt: TGTGCCAGCAGCAAAGGTAGCGGGAGGGCCTACGAGCAGTACTTC
j_gene: TRBJ2-7
len: 15
abundance: few
d_gene: NA
v_gene: TRBV21-1

CDR3aa: CASRAGGVSTGELFF
CDR3nt: TGTGCCAGCAGAGCGGGAGGCGTGAGCACCGGGGAGCTGTTTTTT
j_gene: TRBJ2-2
len: 15
abundance: NA
d_gene: TRBD2
v_gene: TRBV11-3

CDR3aa: CASRAGTSDPYEQYF
CDR3nt: TGTGCCAGCAGGGCCGGGACTAGCGACCCCTACGAGCAGTACTTC
j_gene: TRBJ2-7
len: 15
abundance: few
d_gene: TRBD2
v_gene: TRBV2

CDR3aa: CSVGQMNTGELFF
CDR3nt: TGCAGCGTTGGACAGATGAACACCGGGGAGCTGTTTTTT
j_gene: TRBJ2-2
len: 13
abundance: many
d_gene: NA
v_gene: TRBV29-1

CDR3aa: CASSSGRGMNTEAFF
CDR3nt: TGTGCCAGCTCATCCGGGAGGGGGATGAACACTGAAGCTTTCTTT
j_gene: TRBJ1-1
len: 15
abundance: NA
d_gene: NA
v_gene: TRBV18

CDR3aa: CASSTVQGRQQHF
CDR3nt: TGTGCCAGCAGCACGGTACAGGGAAGGCAGCAGCATTTT
j_gene: TRBJ1-5
len: 13
abundance: many
d_gene: NA
v_gene: TRBV5-6

CDR3aa: CSASRFNEQFF
CDR3nt: TGCAGTGCTAGTCGTTTCAATGAGCAGTTCTTC
j_gene: TRBJ2-1
len: 11
abundance: NA
d_gene: NA
v_gene: TRBV20-1

CDR3aa: CASSSQGSPQHF
CDR3nt: TGTGCCAGCAGCTCGCAGGGGTCACCCCAGCATTTT
j_gene: TRBJ1-5
len: 12
abundance: NA
d_gene: NA
v_gene: TRBV5-4

CDR3aa: CASSLVGRQNSNQPQHF
CDR3nt: TGTGCCAGCAGCTTAGTAGGACGGCAGAATAGCAATCAGCCCCAGCATTTT
j_gene: TRBJ1-5
len: 17
abundance: NA
d_gene: NA
v_gene: TRBV7-8

CDR3aa: CASSPPGWRGAYEQYF
CDR3nt: TGCGCCAGCAGCCCGCCCGGTTGGCGGGGTGCCTACGAGCAGTACTTC
j_gene: TRBJ2-7
len: 16
abundance: NA
d_gene: NA
v_gene: TRBV5-1

CDR3aa: CASSFRRDQPQHF
CDR3nt: TGTGCCAGCAGTTTCCGTCGAGACCAGCCCCAGCATTTT
j_gene: TRBJ1-5
len: 13
abundance: many
d_gene: NA
v_gene: TRBV12-3/TRBV12-4

CDR3aa: CASSDGLAGGYNEQFF
CDR3nt: TGTGCCAGCAGTGACGGACTAGCGGGAGGATACAATGAGCAGTTCTTC
j_gene: TRBJ2-1
len: 16
abundance: few
d_gene: TRBD2
v_gene: TRBV6-6

CDR3aa: CASSKNVLAGGDEQYF
CDR3nt: TGTGCCAGCAGCAAGAACGTTCTAGCGGGAGGCGACGAGCAGTACTTC
j_gene: TRBJ2-7
len: 16
abundance: few
d_gene: TRBD2
v_gene: TRBV9

CDR3aa: CASSSAGTSGYEQYF
CDR3nt: TGTGCCAGCAGCTCCGCCGGGACTAGCGGCTACGAGCAGTACTTC
j_gene: TRBJ2-7
len: 15
abundance: NA
d_gene: TRBD2
v_gene: TRBV28

CDR3aa: CASRLTGGNQPQHF
CDR3nt: TGTGCAAGTCGCTTAACAGGGGGAAATCAGCCCCAGCATTTT
j_gene: TRBJ1-5
len: 14
abundance: NA
d_gene: NA
v_gene: TRBV12-2

CDR3aa: CASSVAGTSYEQYF
CDR3nt: TGTGCCAGTAGCGTAGCGGGGACTTCCTACGAGCAGTACTTC
j_gene: TRBJ2-7
len: 14
abundance: NA
d_gene: TRBD2
v_gene: TRBV19

CDR3aa: CASSGTGGNSNQPQHF
CDR3nt: TGTGCCAGCAGCGGGACAGGGGGTAATAGCAATCAGCCCCAGCATTTT
j_gene: TRBJ1-5
len: 16
abundance: NA
d_gene: TRBD1
v_gene: TRBV2

CDR3aa: CASSLTGLSGANVLTF
CDR3nt: TGTGCCAGCAGCCTGACAGGACTCTCTGGGGCCAACGTCCTGACTTTC
j_gene: TRBJ2-6
len: 16
abundance: NA
d_gene: NA
v_gene: TRBV14

CDR3aa: CASRRGGGEKLFF
CDR3nt: TGTGCCAGCAGACGAGGAGGTGGAGAAAAACTGTTTTTT
j_gene: TRBJ1-4
len: 13
abundance: NA
d_gene: NA
v_gene: TRBV6-5

CDR3aa: CSAIPARDGREQFF
CDR3nt: TGCAGTGCTATTCCCGCGCGGGACGGTCGAGAGCAGTTCTTC
j_gene: TRBJ2-1
len: 14
abundance: many
d_gene: NA
v_gene: TRBV20-1

CDR3aa: CASSYRLAGADTDTQYF
CDR3nt: TGTGCCAGCAGCTATAGACTAGCGGGAGCCGACACAGATACGCAGTATTTT
j_gene: TRBJ2-3
len: 17
abundance: few
d_gene: TRBD2
v_gene: TRBV5-4

CDR3aa: CAWSVGSTRKETQYF
CDR3nt: TGTGCCTGGAGTGTCGGGAGCACCCGGAAGGAGACCCAGTACTTC
j_gene: TRBJ2-5
len: 15
abundance: few
d_gene: NA
v_gene: TRBV30

CDR3aa: CASSFRLDPSTDTQYF
CDR3nt: TGTGCCAGCAGCTTCCGACTGGACCCAAGCACAGATACGCAGTATTTT
j_gene: TRBJ2-3
len: 16
abundance: few
d_gene: NA
v_gene: TRBV6-5

CDR3aa: CASHRTTVNTEAFF
CDR3nt: TGTGCCAGCCACAGAACGACGGTGAACACTGAAGCTTTCTTT
j_gene: TRBJ1-1
len: 14
abundance: NA
d_gene: NA
v_gene: TRBV7-9

CDR3aa: CASSLGRTSGTHEQFF
CDR3nt: TGTGCCAGCAGCTTGGGCCGGACTAGCGGGACCCATGAGCAGTTCTTC
j_gene: TRBJ2-1
len: 16
abundance: NA
d_gene: TRBD2
v_gene: TRBV7-9

CDR3aa: CASSPEGTGAGRYEQYF
CDR3nt: TGTGCCAGCAGCCCCGAAGGGACAGGGGCTGGTCGCTACGAGCAGTACTTC
j_gene: TRBJ2-7
len: 17
abundance: few
d_gene: TRBD1
v_gene: TRBV7-2

CDR3aa: CSARVFNSYNEQFF
CDR3nt: TGCAGTGCTAGGGTCTTTAACTCCTACAATGAGCAGTTCTTC
j_gene: TRBJ2-1
len: 14
abundance: NA
d_gene: NA
v_gene: TRBV20-1

CDR3aa: CATSRDGGPFSPLHF
CDR3nt: TGTGCCACCAGCAGAGATGGGGGGCCCTTTTCACCCCTCCACTTT
j_gene: TRBJ1-6
len: 15
abundance: NA
d_gene: NA
v_gene: TRBV15

CDR3aa: CASSLWRSEQYF
CDR3nt: TGTGCCAGCAGCTTATGGCGGTCCGAGCAGTACTTC
j_gene: TRBJ2-7
len: 12
abundance: NA
d_gene: NA
v_gene: TRBV7-6

CDR3aa: CASSLLVWSQGRYEQYF
CDR3nt: TGTGCCAGCAGTTTATTGGTTTGGAGTCAGGGCAGGTACGAGCAGTACTTC
j_gene: TRBJ2-7
len: 17
abundance: few
d_gene: NA
v_gene: TRBV28